This TCR beta chain comes out of a study of neurological immune-mediated disorders. TCRdb processed the 5' RACE reads anew with MiXCR; each CDR3 protein has one entry. Of tens of thousands of distinct CDR3 sequences in the sample, about 2.5% were seen once. This clonotype was counted ten times or more. The CDR3 sequence is 13 residues long. Between the trimmed V and J ends, which lost 5 bases and 6 bases, there was a span of 11 bases. In germline, CDR1 is LGHDT, CDR2 YNNKEL (reference sequence). V is TRBV3-1 and J is TRBJ2-1, with a weak D call TRBD1 (5 bases). The sequencing input was PBMCs. This receptor was identified in a woman between 50 and 59 years old with multiple sclerosis. CDR3 loop: CASSSGPPNEQFF. CDR3 DNA: TGTGCCAGCAGCTCAGGGCCTCCCAATGAGCAGTTCTTC.